This T cell receptor beta chain derives from a study of blood T cell repertoires in COVID-19. Background on the study: COVID-19 samples collected from the United States, Italy and Spain covered acute and convalescent phases. PBMCs, B-cell-depleted T cells, or T cells provided the cDNA or gDNA that made up the material.

V lost 0 bases and J lost 10, with 11 bases in between. In germline, CDR1 is SGDLS, CDR2 YYNGEE. The CDR3 extends over 13 amino acids. Authors' methods: Scientists estimated how many nucleated cells there were by amplifying reference gene primers. Profiled with immunoSEQ multiplex PCR; TCRdb holds only in-frame clones, not every one. From that table come the V and J calls and clone size; the DNA was used to work out D and trimming. Here the sample spans fewer than 500,000 clones, roughly 91% being singletons. The V gene is TRBV9, the J gene TRBJ2-1; D possibly corresponds to TRBD2 (5 bases). The source of this sequence is a woman aged 30 to 39 with acute or convalescent COVID-19. Sequencing was performed on peripheral blood. In DNA, the CDR3 is TGTGCCAGCAGCGTAGTTCCCGGGATCGAGCAGTTCTTC. Translation gives CASSVVPGIEQFF.